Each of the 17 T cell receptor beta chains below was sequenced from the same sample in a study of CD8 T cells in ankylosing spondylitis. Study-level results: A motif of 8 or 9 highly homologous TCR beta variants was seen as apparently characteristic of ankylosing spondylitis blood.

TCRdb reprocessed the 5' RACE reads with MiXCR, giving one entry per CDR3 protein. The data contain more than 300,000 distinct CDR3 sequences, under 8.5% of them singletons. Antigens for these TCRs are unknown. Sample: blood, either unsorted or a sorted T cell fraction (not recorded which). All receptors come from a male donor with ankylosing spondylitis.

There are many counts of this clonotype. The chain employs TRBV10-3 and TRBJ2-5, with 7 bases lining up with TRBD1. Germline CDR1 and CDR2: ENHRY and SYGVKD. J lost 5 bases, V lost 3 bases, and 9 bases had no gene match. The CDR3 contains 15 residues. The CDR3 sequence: CAISDPLGGGETQYF. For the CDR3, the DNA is TGTGCCATCAGTGACCCCTTAGGGGGCGGGGAGACCCAGTACTTC.

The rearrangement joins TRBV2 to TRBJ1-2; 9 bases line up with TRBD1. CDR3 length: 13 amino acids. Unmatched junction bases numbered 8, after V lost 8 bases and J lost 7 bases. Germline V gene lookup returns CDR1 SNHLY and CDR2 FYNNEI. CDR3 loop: CASGLQGASGYTF. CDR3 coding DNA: TGTGCCAGCGGTTTACAGGGGGCTTCTGGCTACACCTTC.

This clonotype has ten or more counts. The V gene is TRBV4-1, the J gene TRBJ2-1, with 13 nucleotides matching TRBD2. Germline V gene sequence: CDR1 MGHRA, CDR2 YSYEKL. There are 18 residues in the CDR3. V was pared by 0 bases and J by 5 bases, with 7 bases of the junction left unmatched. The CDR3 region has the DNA TGCGCCAGCAGCCAAGATGGGCAGGGGACTAGCGGGAACAATGAGCAGTTCTTC. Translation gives CASSQDGQGTSGNNEQFF.

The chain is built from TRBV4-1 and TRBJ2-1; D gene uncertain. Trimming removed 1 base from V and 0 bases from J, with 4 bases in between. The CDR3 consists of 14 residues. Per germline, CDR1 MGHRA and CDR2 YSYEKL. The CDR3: CASSQGSSYNEQFF. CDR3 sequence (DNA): TGCGCCAGCAGCCAAGGATCCTCCTACAATGAGCAGTTCTTC.

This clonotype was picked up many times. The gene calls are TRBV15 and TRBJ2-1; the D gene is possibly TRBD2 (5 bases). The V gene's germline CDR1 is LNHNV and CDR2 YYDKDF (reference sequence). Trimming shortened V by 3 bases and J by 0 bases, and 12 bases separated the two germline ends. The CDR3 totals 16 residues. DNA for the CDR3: TGTGCCACCAGCAGCCCGGACTTACGCTCCTACAATGAGCAGTTCTTC. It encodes CATSSPDLRSYNEQFF.

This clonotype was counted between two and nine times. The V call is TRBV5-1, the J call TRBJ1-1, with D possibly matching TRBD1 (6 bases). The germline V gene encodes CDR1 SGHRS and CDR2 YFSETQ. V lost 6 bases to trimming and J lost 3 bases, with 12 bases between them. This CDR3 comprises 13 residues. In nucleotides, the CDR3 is TGCGCCAGCACTTTACAGGGAGACACTGAAGCTTTCTTT. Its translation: CASTLQGDTEAFF.

For the CDR3, the DNA is TGTGCCAGCAGTTTACGGGGAGCGAATAATCAGCCCCAGCATTTT. Residues: CASSLRGANNQPQHF. The chain recombines TRBV28 with TRBJ1-5; D unclear. Germline CDR1 MDHEN, CDR2 SYDVKM. The CDR3 length is 15 residues. Trimming removed 2 bases from V and 4 bases from J, with 12 bases in between.

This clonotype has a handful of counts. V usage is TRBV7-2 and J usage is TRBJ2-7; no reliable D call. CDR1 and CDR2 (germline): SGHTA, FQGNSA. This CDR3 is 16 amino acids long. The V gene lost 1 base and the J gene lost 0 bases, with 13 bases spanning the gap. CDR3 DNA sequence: TGTGCCAGCAGCTTAGTCTGGCCGGTGAGCTCCTACGAGCAGTACTTC. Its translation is CASSLVWPVSSYEQYF. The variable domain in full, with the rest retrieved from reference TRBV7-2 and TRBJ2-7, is GAGVSQSPSNKVTEKGKDVELRCDPISGHTALYWYRQSLGQGLEFLIYFQGNSAPDKSGLPSDRFSAERTGGSVSTLTIQRTQQEDSAVYLCASSLVWPVSSYEQYFGPGTRLTVT.

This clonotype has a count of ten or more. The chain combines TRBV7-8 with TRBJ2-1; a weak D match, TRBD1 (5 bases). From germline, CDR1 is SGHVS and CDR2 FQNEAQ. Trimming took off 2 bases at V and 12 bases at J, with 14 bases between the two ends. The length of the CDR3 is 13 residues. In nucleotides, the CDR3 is TGTGCCAGCAGCTTAATGGAAAGGGGTATGCAGTTCTTC. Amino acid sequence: CASSLMERGMQFF.

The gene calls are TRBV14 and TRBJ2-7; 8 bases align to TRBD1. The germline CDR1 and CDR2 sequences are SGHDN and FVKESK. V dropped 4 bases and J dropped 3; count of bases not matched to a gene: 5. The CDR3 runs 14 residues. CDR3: CASSRRQGFYEQYF. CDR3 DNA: TGTGCCAGCAGCCGCAGACAGGGGTTCTACGAGCAGTACTTC.

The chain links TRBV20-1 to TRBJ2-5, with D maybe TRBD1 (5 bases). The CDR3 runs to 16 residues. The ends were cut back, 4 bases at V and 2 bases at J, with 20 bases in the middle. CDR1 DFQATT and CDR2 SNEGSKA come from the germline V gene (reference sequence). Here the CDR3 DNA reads TGCAGTGCTAAATCCGACAGTGCCGAGCGTCAAGAGACCCAGTACTTC. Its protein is CSAKSDSAERQETQYF.

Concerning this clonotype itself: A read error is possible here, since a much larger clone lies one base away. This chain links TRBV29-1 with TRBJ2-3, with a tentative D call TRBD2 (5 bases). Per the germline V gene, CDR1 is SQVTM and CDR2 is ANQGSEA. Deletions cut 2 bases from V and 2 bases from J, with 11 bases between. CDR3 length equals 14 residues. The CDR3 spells CSVERKRPTDTQYF. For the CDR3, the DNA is TGCAGCGTTGAACGGAAGCGGCCCACAGATACGCAGTATTTT.

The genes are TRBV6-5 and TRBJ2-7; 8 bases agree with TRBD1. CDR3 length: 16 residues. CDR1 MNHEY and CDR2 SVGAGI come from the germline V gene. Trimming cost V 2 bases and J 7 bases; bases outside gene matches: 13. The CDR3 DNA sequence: TGTGCCAGCAGTTACCACGTCGGACAGGGTGCTTGGGAGCAGTACTTC. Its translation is CASSYHVGQGAWEQYF.

CDR3 protein: CSVEQGRKLFF. CDR3 DNA: TGCAGCGTTGAACAGGGGAGAAAACTGTTTTTT. The rearrangement uses TRBV29-1 and TRBJ1-4; D possibly corresponds to TRBD1 (6 bases). Germline loops: CDR1 SQVTM, CDR2 ANQGSEA. This CDR3 is 11 amino acids long. V was clipped by 2 bases and J by 10 bases, with 8 bases between them.

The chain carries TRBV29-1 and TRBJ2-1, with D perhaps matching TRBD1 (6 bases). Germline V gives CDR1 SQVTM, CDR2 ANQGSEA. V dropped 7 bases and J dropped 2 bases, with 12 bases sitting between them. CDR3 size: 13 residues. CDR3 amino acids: CSANRDPYNEQFF. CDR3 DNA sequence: TGCAGCGCGAACAGGGATCCCTACAATGAGCAGTTCTTC.

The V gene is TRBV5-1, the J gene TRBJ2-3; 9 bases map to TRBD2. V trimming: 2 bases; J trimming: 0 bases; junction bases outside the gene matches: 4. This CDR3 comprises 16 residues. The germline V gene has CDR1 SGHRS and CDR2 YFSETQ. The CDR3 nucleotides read TGCGCCAGCAGCTTCCTCACTAGCGGGAGCACAGATACGCAGTATTTT. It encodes CASSFLTSGSTDTQYF.

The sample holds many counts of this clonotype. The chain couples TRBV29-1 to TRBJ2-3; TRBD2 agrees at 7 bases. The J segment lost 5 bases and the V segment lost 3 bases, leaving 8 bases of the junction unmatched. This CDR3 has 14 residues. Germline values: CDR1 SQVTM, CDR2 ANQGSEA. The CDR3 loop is CSVDQAGAGDTQYF. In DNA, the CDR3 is TGCAGCGTTGATCAGGCGGGAGCGGGAGATACGCAGTATTTT.